The sequence of this T cell receptor (beta chain) was determined in a study of cytomegalovirus exposure and HLA in healthy donors. Study-level background: Genotyping showed about 80% of 300 to 450 donors falling in the Caucasian-associated ancestry cluster. Study findings and constraints: In presence/absence analyses, roughly uniform sequencing depth across donors was assumed. In a later analysis, HLA-associated TCR beta chains were more clonally expanded than equally common others.

The PCR ran on 60 Vbeta and 13 Jbeta primers. Libraries were prepared by immunoSEQ multiplex PCR; TCRdb keeps only in-frame clonotypes and omits some of them. The table includes about 100,000 clones, roughly 82% detected once. Regarding this clone: The antigen remains unidentified.

The sequenced sample was PBMCs. This clonotype was obtained from a man aged 30 to 45 in good health and CMV-seropositive.

The DNA of the CDR3 is TGTGCCAGCAGCTTAGCGCAAGTCCAGGTCCAAGAGACCCAGTACTTC. It codes for CASSLAQVQVQETQYF. This chain joins TRBV7-8 and TRBJ2-5, with D hard to call. V was trimmed by 0 bases and J by 1 base, leaving 12 bases between them. This CDR3 contains 16 residues. CDR1 SGHVS and CDR2 FQNEAQ come from the germline V gene.